Listed below are T cell receptor beta chains from one sample, sequenced in a study of T cell responses to AZD1222 COVID-19 vaccine. Profiled with immunoSEQ multiplex PCR; TCRdb holds only in-frame clones, not every one. The sample has more than 95,000 clones; around 89% are singletons. The source material was peripheral blood, sampled on day 0 of AZD1222 vaccination. The origin of the receptors is an adult in good health. Each CDR3 is given with its conserved first and last residue. Fields, in order: J gene, D gene, clone size, V gene, CDR3 protein, CDR3 DNA. The D gene is left open where the match is weak. Where a row states a size, it is once, few, many or the class of an expanded clone; other rows omit it.

TRBJ1-2,NA,NA,TRBV28,CASSPGNYGYTF,TGTGCCAGCAGCCCCGGGAACTATGGCTACACCTTC
TRBJ2-7,NA,NA,TRBV2,CASSDARTATYEQYF,TGTGCCAGCAGTGATGCCCGTACCGCAACCTACGAGCAGTACTTC
TRBJ2-6,NA,NA,TRBV5-4,CASSLPPTFGANVLTF,TGTGCCAGCAGCTTGCCCCCAACGTTCGGGGCCAACGTCCTGACTTTC
TRBJ2-1,NA,once,TRBV6-5,CASSTAWSSYNEQFF,TGTGCCAGCAGTACCGCCTGGAGCTCCTACAATGAGCAGTTCTTC
TRBJ2-3,NA,NA,TRBV13,CASRPDRAPGPQYF,TGTGCCAGCAGACCGGACCGGGCCCCGGGCCCGCAGTATTTT
TRBJ2-5,NA,NA,TRBV6-5,CASSYSVAETQYF,TGTGCCAGCAGTTACTCGGTTGCAGAGACCCAGTACTTC
TRBJ2-3,NA,NA,TRBV5-8,CASSRTGDTQYF,TGTGCCAGCAGCAGGACCGGGGATACGCAGTATTTT
TRBJ1-4,NA,few,TRBV4-3,CASSQEPQLKREKLFF,TGCGCCAGCAGCCAAGAACCCCAGTTAAAACGGGAAAAACTGTTTTTT
TRBJ2-3,NA,NA,TRBV15,CAIGQGFDPDTQYF,TGTGCCATCGGTCAGGGGTTCGATCCAGATACGCAGTATTTT
TRBJ1-4,TRBD1,NA,TRBV3-1/TRBV3-2,CASRRTGPNEKLFF,TGTGCCAGCAGACGGACAGGCCCTAATGAAAAACTGTTTTTT
TRBJ1-6,NA,NA,TRBV7-6,CASGSSYNSPLHF,TGTGCCAGCGGTAGCTCCTATAATTCACCCCTCCACTTT
TRBJ1-2,TRBD1,NA,TRBV6-6,CASSSTGAYGYTF,TGTGCCAGCAGTTCCACAGGGGCCTATGGCTACACCTTC
TRBJ2-7,NA,NA,TRBV6-2/TRBV6-3,CASSPTGGRATYEQYF,TGTGCCAGCAGCCCTACTGGGGGCAGGGCAACCTACGAGCAGTACTTC
TRBJ1-5,NA,once,TRBV6-2/TRBV6-3,CASSYSGGNQPQHF,TGTGCCAGCAGTTACTCTGGGGGGAATCAGCCCCAGCATTTT
TRBJ2-7,TRBD1,NA,TRBV5-4,CASSRGQGGEQYF,TGTGCCAGCAGCCGAGGACAGGGGGGCGAGCAGTACTTC
TRBJ1-4,NA,NA,TRBV7-6,CASSLEWGSEKLFF,TGTGCCAGCAGCTTAGAGTGGGGATCGGAAAAACTGTTTTTT
TRBJ2-7,NA,NA,TRBV12-3/TRBV12-4,CASSYRGGHEQYF,TGTGCCAGCAGTTATAGGGGGGGTCACGAGCAGTACTTC
TRBJ1-1,TRBD1,once,TRBV7-3,CASSKTGATEAFF,TGTGCCAGCAGCAAAACAGGGGCGACTGAAGCTTTCTTT
TRBJ1-2,TRBD1,NA,TRBV15,CATSREEDGTDYTF,TGTGCCACCAGCAGAGAAGAGGATGGGACAGACTACACCTTC
TRBJ1-5,NA,NA,TRBV6-1,CASRIEGVGQPQHF,TGTGCCAGCAGAATCGAGGGGGTCGGGCAGCCCCAGCATTTT
TRBJ2-3,NA,NA,TRBV28,CASSFSRGEGSTDTQYF,TGTGCCAGCAGTTTTTCCCGCGGAGAGGGTTCCACAGATACGCAGTATTTT
TRBJ1-3,NA,NA,TRBV5-1,CASSTGGVGGNTIYF,TGCGCCAGCAGCACCGGAGGGGTGGGCGGAAACACCATATATTTT
TRBJ1-5,NA,NA,TRBV7-2,CASSLVWDPQPQHF,TGTGCCAGCAGCCTAGTGTGGGATCCTCAGCCCCAGCATTTT
TRBJ1-1,NA,NA,TRBV9,CASSPLDGVNTEAFF,TGTGCCAGCAGCCCCTTGGACGGGGTGAACACTGAAGCTTTCTTT
TRBJ1-2,TRBD1,NA,TRBV28,CASRGQGTDYGYTF,TGTGCCAGCAGGGGACAGGGAACGGACTATGGCTACACCTTC
TRBJ2-1,TRBD2,once,TRBV24-1,CATSDPGTSGNEQFF,TGTGCCACCAGTGATCCAGGGACTAGCGGGAATGAGCAGTTCTTC
TRBJ1-1,NA,NA,TRBV19,CASGTTGNTEAFF,TGTGCCAGTGGGACGACAGGGAACACTGAAGCTTTCTTT
TRBJ1-1,NA,NA,TRBV3-1/TRBV3-2,CASSQVLGGNTEAFF,TGTGCCAGCAGCCAAGTATTAGGGGGGAACACTGAAGCTTTCTTT
TRBJ1-2,NA,once,TRBV12-3/TRBV12-4,CASSLGRGYGYTF,TGTGCCAGCAGTTTAGGACGGGGCTATGGCTACACCTTC
TRBJ2-5,NA,NA,TRBV5-1,CASRGMETQYF,TGCGCCTCGAGGGGGATGGAGACCCAGTACTTC
TRBJ2-7,NA,NA,TRBV4-2,CASSQAEGGRGQYF,TGTGCCAGCAGCCAAGCTGAGGGGGGGAGAGGGCAGTACTTC
TRBJ2-1,TRBD2,NA,TRBV6-5,CASRTSGRLNEQFF,TGTGCCAGCAGGACTAGCGGGAGGCTCAATGAGCAGTTCTTC
TRBJ1-1,NA,NA,TRBV10-3,CAISLGGNTEAFF,TGTGCCATCAGTTTGGGGGGAAACACTGAAGCTTTCTTT
TRBJ2-4,NA,NA,TRBV3-1/TRBV3-2,CASSQAWTDRAKNIQYF,TGTGCCAGCAGCCAAGCCTGGACAGATCGAGCCAAAAACATTCAGTACTTC
TRBJ2-7,TRBD2,NA,TRBV28,CASRTGYGTNEQYF,TGTGCCAGCAGAACCGGATATGGGACTAACGAGCAGTACTTC
TRBJ1-2,TRBD1,NA,TRBV25-1,CASSGDRGGYTF,TGTGCCAGCAGTGGGGACAGGGGTGGCTACACCTTC
TRBJ1-1,NA,NA,TRBV13,CASSLFAGRLDTEAFF,TGTGCCAGCAGCTTATTTGCGGGACGCCTTGACACTGAAGCTTTCTTT
TRBJ1-1,TRBD1,NA,TRBV3-1/TRBV3-2,CASSQGTFRGATEAFF,TGTGCCAGCAGCCAAGGGACCTTCAGGGGGGCCACTGAAGCTTTCTTT
TRBJ1-1,NA,few,TRBV30,CAWSGQVNTEAFF,TGTGCCTGGAGTGGACAGGTCAACACTGAAGCTTTCTTT
TRBJ2-1,TRBD2,NA,TRBV25-1,CASSKSGNLNEQFF,TGTGCCAGCAGTAAAAGCGGGAACCTAAATGAGCAGTTCTTC
TRBJ1-1,TRBD1,few,TRBV5-1,CASSQGQRGVTEAFF,TGCGCCAGCAGCCAGGGACAGAGAGGAGTTACTGAAGCTTTCTTT
TRBJ1-1,NA,NA,TRBV20-1,CSARDVREAFF,TGCAGTGCTAGGGACGTAAGAGAAGCTTTCTTT
TRBJ2-3,TRBD2,NA,TRBV6-1,CASSEEDGGADTQYF,TGTGCCAGCAGTGAAGAGGACGGGGGGGCAGATACGCAGTATTTT
TRBJ2-7,NA,NA,TRBV6-2/TRBV6-3,CASSMPVAMEQYF,TGTGCCAGCAGTATGCCTGTCGCAATGGAGCAGTACTTC
TRBJ1-4,TRBD1,NA,TRBV11-1,CASSRDRREKLFF,TGTGCCAGCAGCCGGGACAGACGCGAAAAACTGTTTTTT
TRBJ2-2,NA,NA,TRBV5-1,CASSLESGGGELFF,TGCGCCAGCAGCTTGGAGTCAGGTGGCGGGGAGCTGTTTTTT
TRBJ1-2,NA,NA,TRBV27,CASSNGGLPYGYTF,TGTGCCAGCAGTAATGGGGGTCTCCCTTATGGCTACACCTTC
TRBJ2-3,NA,NA,TRBV14,CASSQMRYTDTQYF,TGTGCCAGCAGCCAAATGAGGTACACAGATACGCAGTATTTT
TRBJ2-7,NA,NA,TRBV7-9,CASSLMQGTYEQYF,TGTGCCAGCAGCTTAATGCAGGGAACCTACGAGCAGTACTTC
TRBJ2-3,NA,NA,TRBV7-9,CASSFGLNTDTQYF,TGTGCCAGCAGCTTCGGACTAAACACAGATACGCAGTATTTT
TRBJ2-1,TRBD1,NA,TRBV3-1/TRBV3-2,CASSHSAGGRNPSYNEQFF,TGTGCCAGCAGCCACTCGGCAGGGGGCCGCAATCCAAGTTACAATGAGCAGTTCTTC
TRBJ2-2,TRBD1,NA,TRBV5-4,CASGQGPNPGELFF,TGTGCCTCAGGACAGGGACCTAATCCCGGGGAGCTGTTTTTT
TRBJ1-2,NA,once,TRBV30,CAWSGGANYGYTF,TGTGCCTGGAGTGGAGGGGCTAACTATGGCTACACCTTC
TRBJ2-1,NA,NA,TRBV5-1,CASSGGSYNEQFF,TGCGCCAGCAGTGGAGGCTCCTACAATGAGCAGTTCTTC
TRBJ1-5,TRBD1,NA,TRBV7-9,CASSAGQVGDNQPQHF,TGTGCCAGCAGCGCGGGACAGGTGGGGGACAATCAGCCCCAGCATTTT
TRBJ2-7,TRBD2,NA,TRBV7-3,CASSRNALAGLGEQYF,TGTGCCAGCAGCCGAAACGCACTAGCGGGATTGGGGGAGCAGTACTTC